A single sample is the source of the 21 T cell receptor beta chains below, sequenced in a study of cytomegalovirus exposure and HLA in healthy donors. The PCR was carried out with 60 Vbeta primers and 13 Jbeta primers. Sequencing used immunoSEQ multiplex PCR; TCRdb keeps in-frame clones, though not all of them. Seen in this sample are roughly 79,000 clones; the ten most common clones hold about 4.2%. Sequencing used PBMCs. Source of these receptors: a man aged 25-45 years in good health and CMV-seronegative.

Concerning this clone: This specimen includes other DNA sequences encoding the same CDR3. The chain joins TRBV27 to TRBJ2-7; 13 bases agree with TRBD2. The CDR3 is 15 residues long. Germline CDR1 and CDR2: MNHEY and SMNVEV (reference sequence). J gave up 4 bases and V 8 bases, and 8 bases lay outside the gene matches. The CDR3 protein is CASSSGTSGIYEQYF. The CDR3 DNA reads TGTGCCAGCTCTTCTGGGACTAGCGGGATATACGAGCAGTACTTC.

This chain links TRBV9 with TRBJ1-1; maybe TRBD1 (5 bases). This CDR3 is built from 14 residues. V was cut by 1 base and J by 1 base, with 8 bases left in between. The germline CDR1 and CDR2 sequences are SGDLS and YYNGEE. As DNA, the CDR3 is TGTGCCAGCAGCGTAATAGGGGAGAACACTGAAGCTTTCTTT. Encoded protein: CASSVIGENTEAFF.

CDR3 residues: CASSVGGHLNTEAFF. CDR3 nucleotides: TGTGCCAGCAGCGTAGGCGGACACTTGAACACTGAAGCTTTCTTT. This chain joins TRBV9 and TRBJ1-1; the D gene is possibly TRBD1 (5 bases). V shed 0 bases and J shed 0 bases, with 9 bases lying between them. Germline V CDR1 and CDR2: SGDLS, YYNGEE. The CDR3 sequence is 15 residues long.

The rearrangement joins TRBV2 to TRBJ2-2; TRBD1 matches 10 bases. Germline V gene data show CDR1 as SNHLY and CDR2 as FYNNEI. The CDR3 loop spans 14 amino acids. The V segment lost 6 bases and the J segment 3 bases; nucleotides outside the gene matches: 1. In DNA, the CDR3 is TGTGCCAGCAGGGGACAGGGGTACACCGGGGAGCTGTTTTTT. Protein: CASRGQGYTGELFF.

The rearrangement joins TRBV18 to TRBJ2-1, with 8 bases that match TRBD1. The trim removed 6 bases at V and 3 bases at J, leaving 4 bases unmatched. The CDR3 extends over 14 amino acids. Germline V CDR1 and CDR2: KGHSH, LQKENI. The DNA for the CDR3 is TGTGCCAGCTCGCCAGACAGGGGCTACAATGAGCAGTTCTTC. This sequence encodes CASSPDRGYNEQFF. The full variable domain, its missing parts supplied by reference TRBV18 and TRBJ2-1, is NAGVMQNPRHLVRRRGQEARLRCSPMKGHSHVYWYRQLPEEGLKFMVYLQKENIIDESGMPKERFSAEFPKEGPSILRIQQVVRGDSAAYFCASSPDRGYNEQFFGPGTRLTVL.

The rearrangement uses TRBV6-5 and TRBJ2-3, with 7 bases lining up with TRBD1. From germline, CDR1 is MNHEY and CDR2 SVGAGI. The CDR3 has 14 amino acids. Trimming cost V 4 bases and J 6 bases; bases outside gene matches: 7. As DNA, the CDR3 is TGTGCCAGCAGTTTAGGGGCCAGGGGGGATACGCAGTATTTT. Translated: CASSLGARGDTQYF.

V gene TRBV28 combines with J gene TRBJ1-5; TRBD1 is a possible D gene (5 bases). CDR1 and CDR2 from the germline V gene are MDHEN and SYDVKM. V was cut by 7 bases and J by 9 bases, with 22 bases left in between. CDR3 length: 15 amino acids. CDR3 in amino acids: CASTSPGTGPRPQHF. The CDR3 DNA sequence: TGTGCCAGCACCTCACCTGGAACAGGCCCACGGCCCCAGCATTTT.

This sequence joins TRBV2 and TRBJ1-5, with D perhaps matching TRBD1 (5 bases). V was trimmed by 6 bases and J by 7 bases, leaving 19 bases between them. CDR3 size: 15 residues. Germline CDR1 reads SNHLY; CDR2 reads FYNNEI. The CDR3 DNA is TGTGCCAGCAGGGGCCCGGGGGTCTTCGGGCAGCCCCAGCATTTT. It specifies CASRGPGVFGQPQHF. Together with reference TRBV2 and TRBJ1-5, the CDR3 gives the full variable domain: EPEVTQTPSHQVTQMGQEVILRCVPISNHLYFYWYRQILGQKVEFLVSFYNNEISEKSEIFDDQFSVERPDGSNFTLKIRSTKLEDSAMYFCASRGPGVFGQPQHFGDGTRLSIL.

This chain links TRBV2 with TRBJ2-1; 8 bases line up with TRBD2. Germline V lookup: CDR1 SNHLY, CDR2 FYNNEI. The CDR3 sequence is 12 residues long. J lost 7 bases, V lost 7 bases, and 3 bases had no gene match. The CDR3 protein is CASIPSGNEQFF. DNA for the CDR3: TGTGCCAGCATTCCTAGCGGGAATGAGCAGTTCTTC.

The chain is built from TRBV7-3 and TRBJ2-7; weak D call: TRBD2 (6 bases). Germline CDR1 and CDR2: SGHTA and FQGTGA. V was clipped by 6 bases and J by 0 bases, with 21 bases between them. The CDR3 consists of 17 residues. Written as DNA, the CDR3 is TGTGCCAGCAGTAAATTTCTAACGGGGGTCACCTCCTACGAGCAGTACTTC. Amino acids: CASSKFLTGVTSYEQYF.

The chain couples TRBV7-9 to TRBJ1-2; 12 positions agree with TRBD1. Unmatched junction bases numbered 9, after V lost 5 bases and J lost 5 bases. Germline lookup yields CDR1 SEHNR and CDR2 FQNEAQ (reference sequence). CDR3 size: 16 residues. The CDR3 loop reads CASSPRDRGLVYGYTF. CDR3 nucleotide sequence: TGTGCCAGCAGCCCTCGGGACAGGGGGCTTGTTTATGGCTACACCTTC.

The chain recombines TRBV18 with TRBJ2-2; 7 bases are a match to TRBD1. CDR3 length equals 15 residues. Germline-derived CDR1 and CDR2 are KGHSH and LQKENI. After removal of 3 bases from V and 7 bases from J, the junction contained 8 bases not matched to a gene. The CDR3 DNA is TGTGCCAGCTCACCCGGACAGGCCCAGCTCGGGGAGCTGTTTTTT. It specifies CASSPGQAQLGELFF.

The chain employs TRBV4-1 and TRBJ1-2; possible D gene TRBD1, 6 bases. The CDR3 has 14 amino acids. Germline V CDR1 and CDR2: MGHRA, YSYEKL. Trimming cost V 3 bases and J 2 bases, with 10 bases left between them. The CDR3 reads CASSQADRNYGYTF. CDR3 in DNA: TGCGCCAGCAGCCAGGCAGACAGGAACTATGGCTACACCTTC.

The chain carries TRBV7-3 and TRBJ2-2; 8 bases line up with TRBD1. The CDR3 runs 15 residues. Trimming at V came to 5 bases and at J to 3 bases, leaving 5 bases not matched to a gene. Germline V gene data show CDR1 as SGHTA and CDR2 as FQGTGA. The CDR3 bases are TGTGCCAGCAGCCCTGACAGGGGTGACACCGGGGAGCTGTTTTTT. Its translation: CASSPDRGDTGELFF. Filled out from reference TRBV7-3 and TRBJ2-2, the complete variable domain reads GAGVSQTPSNKVTEKGKYVELRCDPISGHTALYWYRQSLGQGPEFLIYFQGTGAADDSGLPNDRFFAVRPEGSVSTLKIQRTERGDSAVYLCASSPDRGDTGELFFGEGSRLTVL.

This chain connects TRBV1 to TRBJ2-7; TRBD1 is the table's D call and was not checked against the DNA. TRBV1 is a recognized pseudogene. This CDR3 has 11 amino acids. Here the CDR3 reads CIWTGPYEQYF. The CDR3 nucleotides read TGCATATGGACAGGTCCCTACGAGCAGTACTTC.

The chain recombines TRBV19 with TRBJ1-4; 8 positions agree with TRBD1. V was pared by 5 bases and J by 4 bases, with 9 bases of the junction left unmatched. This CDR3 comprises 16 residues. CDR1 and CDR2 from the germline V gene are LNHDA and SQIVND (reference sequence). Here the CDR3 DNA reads TGTGCCAGTAGTGGCCTCGGACAGGGCCTTAATGAAAAACTGTTTTTT. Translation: CASSGLGQGLNEKLFF.

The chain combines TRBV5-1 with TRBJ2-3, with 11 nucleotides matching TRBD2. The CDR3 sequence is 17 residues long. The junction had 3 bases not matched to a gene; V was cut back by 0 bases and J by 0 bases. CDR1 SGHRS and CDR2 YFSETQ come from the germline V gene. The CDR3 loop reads CASSLASSGGSTDTQYF. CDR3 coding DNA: TGCGCCAGCAGCTTGGCATCTAGCGGGGGGAGCACAGATACGCAGTATTTT. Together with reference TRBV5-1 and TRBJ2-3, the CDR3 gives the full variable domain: KAGVTQTPRYLIKTRGQQVTLSCSPISGHRSVSWYQQTPGQGLQFLFEYFSETQRNKGNFPGRFSGRQFSNSRSEMNVSTLELGDSALYLCASSLASSGGSTDTQYFGPGTRLTVL.

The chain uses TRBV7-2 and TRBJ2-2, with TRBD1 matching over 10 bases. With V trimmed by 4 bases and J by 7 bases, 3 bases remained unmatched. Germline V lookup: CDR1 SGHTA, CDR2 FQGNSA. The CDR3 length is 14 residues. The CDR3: CASSSTGGIGELFF. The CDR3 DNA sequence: TGTGCCAGCAGCTCGACAGGGGGCATCGGGGAGCTGTTTTTT.

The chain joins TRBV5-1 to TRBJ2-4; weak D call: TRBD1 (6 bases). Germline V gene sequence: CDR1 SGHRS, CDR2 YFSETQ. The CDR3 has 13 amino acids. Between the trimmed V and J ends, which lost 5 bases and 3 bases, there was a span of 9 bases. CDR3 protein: CASRMDSKNIQYF. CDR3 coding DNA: TGCGCCAGCAGGATGGACAGCAAAAACATTCAGTACTTC. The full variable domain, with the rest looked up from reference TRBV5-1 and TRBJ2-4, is KAGVTQTPRYLIKTRGQQVTLSCSPISGHRSVSWYQQTPGQGLQFLFEYFSETQRNKGNFPGRFSGRQFSNSRSEMNVSTLELGDSALYLCASRMDSKNIQYFGAGTRLSVL.

This CDR3 reads CASSFQGASYEQYF. The CDR3 DNA sequence: TGTGCCAGCAGTTTTCAGGGGGCCTCCTACGAGCAGTACTTC. The J gene is TRBJ2-7, the V gene TRBV28; 8 bases map to TRBD1. The germline gives CDR1 MDHEN, CDR2 SYDVKM. The CDR3 totals 14 residues. V shed 3 bases, J shed 0 bases, and the junction held 1 base outside the gene matches.

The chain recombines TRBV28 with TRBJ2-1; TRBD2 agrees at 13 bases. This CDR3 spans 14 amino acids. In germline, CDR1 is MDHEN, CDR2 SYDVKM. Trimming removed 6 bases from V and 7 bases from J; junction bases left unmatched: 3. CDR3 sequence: CASSGTSGKNEQFF. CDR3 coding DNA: TGTGCCAGCAGCGGGACTAGCGGGAAGAATGAGCAGTTCTTC.